These T cell receptor beta chains were read from a single sample in a study of T cells in localized non-small cell lung cancer. The data were produced by immunoSEQ multiplex PCR, yet TCRdb's version contains in-frame clones alone and is incomplete. This sample carries 60,000 to 75,000 clones, roughly 80% of them seen once, and the ten largest clones take roughly 4.8%. The sample here was PBMCs, taken before any cancer treatment. These receptors came from a man between 40 and 70 years old with stage II lung adenocarcinoma. Both conserved end residues are part of each CDR3. Fields, in order: V gene, clone size, D gene, J gene, CDR3 protein, CDR3 DNA. The D gene is left open where the match is weak. Clone size, where shown, is once, few, many, or a class for clones that have expanded.

V: TRBV13
size: .
D: .
J: TRBJ1-1
CDR3: CASSFGAGTEAFF
DNA: TGTGCCAGCAGCTTCGGCGCGGGCACTGAAGCTTTCTTT

V: TRBV5-5
size: once
D: .
J: TRBJ1-5
CDR3: CASSSAEGAQHF
DNA: TGTGCCAGCAGCTCGGCAGAGGGAGCCCAGCATTTT

V: TRBV5-1
size: few
D: .
J: TRBJ1-2
CDR3: CASSLEQGYGYTF
DNA: TGCGCCAGCAGCTTGGAGCAGGGCTATGGCTACACCTTC

V: TRBV7-9
size: .
D: .
J: TRBJ1-2
CDR3: CASSLDQGSYTF
DNA: TGTGCCAGCAGCTTAGATCAGGGAAGCTACACCTTC

V: TRBV7-2
size: .
D: .
J: TRBJ1-5
CDR3: CASSLTRDQPQHF
DNA: TGTGCCAGCAGCCTTACGCGGGATCAGCCCCAGCATTTT

V: TRBV30
size: few
D: .
J: TRBJ2-5
CDR3: CACAPQETQYF
DNA: TGTGCCTGTGCCCCCCAAGAGACCCAGTACTTC

V: TRBV9
size: few
D: TRBD2
J: TRBJ2-5
CDR3: CASSTSGGETQYF
DNA: TGTGCCAGCAGCACTAGCGGGGGGGAGACCCAGTACTTC

V: TRBV9
size: .
D: TRBD1
J: TRBJ1-3
CDR3: CASSPRTGTGNTIYF
DNA: TGTGCCAGCAGCCCCCGGACAGGGACTGGAAACACCATATATTTT

V: TRBV7-9
size: .
D: TRBD1
J: TRBJ2-1
CDR3: CASSPDRGPYNEQFF
DNA: TGTGCCAGCAGCCCGGACAGGGGTCCCTACAATGAGCAGTTCTTC

V: TRBV19
size: .
D: TRBD1
J: TRBJ2-2
CDR3: CASKDRDLVTGELFF
DNA: TGTGCCAGTAAGGACAGGGACTTGGTGACCGGGGAGCTGTTTTTT

V: TRBV7-9
size: .
D: .
J: TRBJ2-3
CDR3: CASSPKPAADTQYF
DNA: TGTGCCAGCAGCCCTAAGCCGGCGGCAGATACGCAGTATTTT

V: TRBV11-3
size: .
D: TRBD1
J: TRBJ2-7
CDR3: CASSLDPGRGNEQYF
DNA: TGTGCCAGCAGCTTAGATCCAGGCAGGGGGAACGAGCAGTACTTC

V: TRBV6-1
size: .
D: .
J: TRBJ2-2
CDR3: CASSALIATSDQGLFF
DNA: TGTGCCAGCAGTGCTCTTATTGCGACCTCTGACCAAGGGCTGTTTTTT

V: TRBV19
size: .
D: .
J: TRBJ1-5
CDR3: CASRRGDRSNQPQHF
DNA: TGTGCCAGTAGAAGAGGGGATAGGAGCAATCAGCCCCAGCATTTT

V: TRBV29-1
size: .
D: TRBD2
J: TRBJ2-2
CDR3: CSVTSYLTGELFF
DNA: TGCAGCGTGACTAGCTACTTGACCGGGGAGCTGTTTTTT

V: TRBV5-6
size: .
D: .
J: TRBJ2-6
CDR3: CASSLNGKANVLTF
DNA: TGTGCCAGCAGCTTGAACGGGAAAGCCAACGTCCTGACTTTC

V: TRBV19
size: .
D: .
J: TRBJ2-1
CDR3: CASSISENEQFF
DNA: TGTGCCAGTAGTATCTCGGAGAATGAGCAGTTCTTC

V: TRBV4-1
size: few
D: .
J: TRBJ1-2
CDR3: CASSQDVTVPYGYTF
DNA: TGCGCCAGCAGCCAAGATGTGACAGTGCCATATGGCTACACCTTC

V: TRBV7-3
size: .
D: .
J: TRBJ2-7
CDR3: CASSELAGYEQYF
DNA: TGTGCCAGCAGCGAACTAGCTGGCTACGAGCAGTACTTC

V: TRBV7-7
size: once
D: .
J: TRBJ2-5
CDR3: CASSPTSAVNRGLVGTQYF
DNA: TGTGCTAGCAGCCCCACGTCGGCCGTTAATCGGGGGCTGGTGGGGACCCAGTACTTC

V: TRBV21-1
size: .
D: .
J: TRBJ1-2
CDR3: CASSHIQPGQGYYGYTF
DNA: TGTGCCAGCAGCCATATTCAGCCGGGACAGGGATACTATGGCTACACCTTC

V: TRBV18
size: .
D: .
J: TRBJ2-1
CDR3: CASSLSAGAPNEQFF
DNA: TGTGCCAGCTCACTTTCTGCGGGGGCACCCAATGAGCAGTTCTTC

V: TRBV4-2
size: few
D: .
J: TRBJ1-1
CDR3: CASSQDGQGSTEAFF
DNA: TGTGCCAGCAGCCAAGACGGCCAGGGGAGCACTGAAGCTTTCTTT

V: TRBV7-9
size: .
D: .
J: TRBJ2-7
CDR3: CASSLVVGERSYEQYF
DNA: TGTGCCAGCAGCTTAGTGGTGGGGGAGAGATCCTACGAGCAGTACTTC

V: TRBV5-4
size: .
D: TRBD1
J: TRBJ1-3
CDR3: CASSKQGQVGNTIYF
DNA: TGTGCCAGCAGCAAACAGGGACAGGTGGGAAACACCATATATTTT

V: TRBV25-1
size: .
D: .
J: TRBJ2-7
CDR3: CASSEVGYEQYF
DNA: TGTGCCAGCAGTGAAGTTGGTTACGAGCAGTACTTC

V: TRBV10-3
size: .
D: .
J: TRBJ1-3
CDR3: CAISESSFKDTIYF
DNA: TGTGCCATCAGTGAGTCGAGTTTTAAGGACACCATATATTTT

V: TRBV11-2
size: .
D: TRBD1
J: TRBJ1-4
CDR3: CASSSPGQGRLGTNEKLFF
DNA: TGTGCCAGCAGCTCCCCGGGACAGGGGCGCCTAGGAACTAATGAAAAACTGTTTTTT

V: TRBV9
size: .
D: TRBD1
J: TRBJ2-1
CDR3: CASSVAGGLYNEQFF
DNA: TGTGCCAGCAGCGTAGCAGGGGGCCTATACAATGAGCAGTTCTTC

V: TRBV30
size: .
D: .
J: TRBJ2-1
CDR3: CAWRHLSYNEQFF
DNA: TGTGCCTGGAGACACTTAAGCTACAATGAGCAGTTCTTC

V: TRBV5-8
size: .
D: .
J: TRBJ1-1
CDR3: CASSLAGLGMNTEAFF
DNA: TGTGCCAGCAGCTTGGCAGGGTTGGGAATGAACACTGAAGCTTTCTTT

V: TRBV5-5
size: .
D: TRBD1
J: TRBJ2-5
CDR3: CASSLGDRGETQYF
DNA: TGTGCCAGCAGCTTAGGAGACAGGGGTGAGACCCAGTACTTC

V: TRBV15
size: few
D: .
J: TRBJ1-2
CDR3: CATSRQGYGYTF
DNA: TGTGCCACCAGCAGACAGGGCTATGGCTACACCTTC

V: TRBV11-2
size: .
D: .
J: TRBJ2-2
CDR3: CASSSTDSNTGELFF
DNA: TGTGCCAGCAGCTCGACGGACTCAAACACCGGGGAGCTGTTTTTT

V: TRBV7-2
size: .
D: .
J: TRBJ1-1
CDR3: CASSSPSGGEKREAFF
DNA: TGTGCCAGCAGCTCCCCCTCGGGCGGTGAGAAACGTGAAGCTTTCTTT

V: TRBV2
size: .
D: .
J: TRBJ2-2
CDR3: CASSETIGSTGELFF
DNA: TGTGCCAGCAGTGAAACGATCGGGAGCACCGGGGAGCTGTTTTTT

V: TRBV19
size: medium-sized
D: .
J: TRBJ1-1
CDR3: CASSPGMNTEAFF
DNA: TGTGCCAGTAGTCCGGGGATGAACACTGAAGCTTTCTTT

V: TRBV27
size: few
D: .
J: TRBJ2-7
CDR3: CASRADRLGRYYEQYF
DNA: TGTGCCAGCAGAGCCGACAGGCTCGGGCGCTACTACGAGCAGTACTTC

V: TRBV19
size: .
D: .
J: TRBJ1-1
CDR3: CASRGPRNTEAFF
DNA: TGTGCCAGTCGGGGGCCGAGGAACACTGAAGCTTTCTTT

V: TRBV4-3
size: .
D: .
J: TRBJ1-2
CDR3: CASSQDIEGYYGYTF
DNA: TGCGCCAGCAGCCAAGATATTGAGGGGTACTATGGCTACACCTTC

V: TRBV4-1
size: .
D: .
J: TRBJ1-1
CDR3: CASSQGLWTEAFF
DNA: TGCGCCAGCAGCCAAGGACTTTGGACTGAAGCTTTCTTT

V: TRBV5-1
size: .
D: TRBD2
J: TRBJ2-1
CDR3: CASSSGTRGEQFF
DNA: TGCGCCAGCAGCTCCGGGACTAGAGGTGAGCAGTTCTTC

V: TRBV18
size: .
D: .
J: TRBJ2-1
CDR3: CASSPPNRARSMINEQFF
DNA: TGTGCCAGCTCACCACCTAACAGGGCGAGGTCTATGATCAATGAGCAGTTCTTC

V: TRBV5-1
size: .
D: .
J: TRBJ1-2
CDR3: CASSLGRGNYGYTF
DNA: TGCGCCAGCAGCTTGGGGAGGGGAAACTATGGCTACACCTTC

V: TRBV18
size: .
D: .
J: TRBJ1-4
CDR3: CASSPLGVATNEKLFF
DNA: TGTGCCAGCTCACCATTGGGGGTTGCAACTAATGAAAAACTGTTTTTT

V: TRBV9
size: .
D: .
J: TRBJ1-3
CDR3: CASSVASYGNTIYF
DNA: TGTGCCAGCAGCGTAGCCTCCTATGGAAACACCATATATTTT

V: TRBV30
size: .
D: TRBD1
J: TRBJ1-5
CDR3: CAWSVQGNQPQHF
DNA: TGTGCCTGGAGTGTACAGGGGAATCAGCCCCAGCATTTT